These T cell receptor beta chains were read from a single sample in a study of cytomegalovirus exposure and HLA in healthy donors. Profiling relied on immunoSEQ multiplex PCR, and the TCRdb table lists in-frame clones only, not all of them. The table has 130,000 to 150,000 clones, approximately 80% seen once. Sequencing was performed on PBMCs. These TCRs come from a woman in her sixties or seventies in good health and CMV-seropositive. Each CDR3 is given with its conserved first and last residue. A D gene is named only where the DNA matches it firmly. A row's size may be missing; if present it is once, few, many or a size class.

-,TRBV6-5,TRBJ2-3,-,TGTGCCAGCAGTTACTCGATAACAGGGTTCCCAGATACGCAGTATTTT,CASSYSITGFPDTQYF
-,TRBV5-6,TRBJ2-7,-,TGTGCCAGCAGCTTCCGGGGAAGCGGGCCCTACGAGCAGTACTTC,CASSFRGSGPYEQYF
-,TRBV29-1,TRBJ2-7,-,TGCAGCGTTAGATCGAGTGTCAGTCCAGACTACGAGCAGTACTTC,CSVRSSVSPDYEQYF
TRBD2,TRBV5-4,TRBJ2-3,-,TGTGCCAGCAGTCCCCTAGCGGGAGGGGCGACAGATACGCAGTATTTT,CASSPLAGGATDTQYF
TRBD1,TRBV29-1,TRBJ1-2,once,TGCAGCGTTGACGCCGCGGAGGGGGCGAACTATGGCTACACCTTC,CSVDAAEGANYGYTF
TRBD1,TRBV28,TRBJ1-2,-,TGTGCCAGCAGTTCGCGCTTGGGAGACAGGGCCGGGGAAATCTATGGCTACACCTTC,CASSSRLGDRAGEIYGYTF
TRBD2,TRBV11-3,TRBJ2-1,-,TGTGCCAGCAGCTTAGAACTAGCGGGGGGACCCTACAATGAGCAGTTCTTC,CASSLELAGGPYNEQFF
TRBD1,TRBV6-5,TRBJ2-7,-,TGTGCCAGCAGTTCCCGACAGGGGGAATCCTACGAGCAGTACTTC,CASSSRQGESYEQYF
-,TRBV19,TRBJ2-1,-,TGTGCCAGTAGCGCCTCCTACTACAATGAGCAGTTCTTC,CASSASYYNEQFF
-,TRBV29-1,TRBJ2-7,-,TGCAGCGTTGTCGGGGGTGGGTACGAGCAGTACTTC,CSVVGGGYEQYF
TRBD1,TRBV30,TRBJ2-2,-,TGTGCCTGGAGTGGGGTCAGGGGGCGGACATCCGGGGAGCTGTTTTTT,CAWSGVRGRTSGELFF
TRBD2,TRBV2,TRBJ2-1,-,TGTGCCAGCAGTCGGACTAGCGGGGCAAACAATGAGCAGTTCTTC,CASSRTSGANNEQFF
TRBD1,TRBV5-4,TRBJ2-3,-,TGTGCCAGCAGACCCGGGACAGCTAGCACAGATACGCAGTATTTT,CASRPGTASTDTQYF
TRBD2,TRBV7-3,TRBJ2-1,-,TGTGCCAGCCGCCTTAGCGGGACAAGTGAGCAGTTCTTC,CASRLSGTSEQFF
-,TRBV27,TRBJ1-4,-,TGTGCCAGCAGTTTAGTAGGGGTTGGTGAAAAACTGTTTTTT,CASSLVGVGEKLFF
-,TRBV6-5,TRBJ1-2,-,TGTGCCAGCAGTTACTCGAGGGTTCACTATGGCTACACCTTC,CASSYSRVHYGYTF
-,TRBV6-6,TRBJ1-2,-,TGTGCCAGCCTCCGGGGTGACTATGGCTACACCTTC,CASLRGDYGYTF
-,TRBV4-1,TRBJ2-3,-,TGCGCCAGCAGCCAGCAGGCCACAGATACGCAGTATTTT,CASSQQATDTQYF
TRBD2,TRBV2,TRBJ2-2,-,TGTGCCAGCAGTGAGAAAGGACTAGCGAACACCGGGGAGCTGTTTTTT,CASSEKGLANTGELFF
-,TRBV2,TRBJ1-4,-,TGTGCCAGCAGTAAAGGACAGTCCAATGAAAAACTGTTTTTT,CASSKGQSNEKLFF
-,TRBV6-1,TRBJ1-1,-,TGTGCCAGCAGTGAAACCCGGGGGATGAACACTGAAGCTTTCTTT,CASSETRGMNTEAFF
TRBD2,TRBV30,TRBJ2-7,-,TGTGCCTGGAGAGCCTGGGGGGGACGGGGTGAGCAGTACTTC,CAWRAWGGRGEQYF
-,TRBV5-4,TRBJ2-3,-,TGTGCCAGCAACAGAAGGGAGATTGGGAGCGGATACTTCACAGATACGCAGTATTTT,CASNRREIGSGYFTDTQYF
TRBD2,TRBV30,TRBJ2-7,-,TGTGCCTGGAGTGTACCGGGAGGGGGCTCCTACGAGCAGTACTTC,CAWSVPGGGSYEQYF
TRBD1,TRBV5-6,TRBJ1-2,once,TGTGCCAGCAGCTGGGACAGGGGGATGGGCTACACCTTC,CASSWDRGMGYTF
-,TRBV11-2,TRBJ1-4,-,TGTGCCAGCAGCTTTACCGGGTCTATTAATGAAAAACTGTTTTTT,CASSFTGSINEKLFF
-,TRBV5-4,TRBJ1-1,few,TGTGCCAGCAGCGCACACCAGAACACTGAAGCTTTCTTT,CASSAHQNTEAFF
-,TRBV5-6,TRBJ2-1,-,TGTGCCAGCAGCCCCGGAGGGTACAATGAGCAGTTCTTC,CASSPGGYNEQFF
-,TRBV5-1,TRBJ1-5,-,TGCGCCAGCAGCTTGGGGGAGGGCCAGCCCCAGCATTTT,CASSLGEGQPQHF
-,TRBV28,TRBJ2-1,-,TGTGCCAGCACCCGAGGGAGTAGCTACAATGAGCAGTTCTTC,CASTRGSSYNEQFF
-,TRBV5-1,TRBJ2-5,-,TGCGCCAGCAGCCCCCGGGTCTCTAGCGTGGAGACCCAGTACTTC,CASSPRVSSVETQYF
-,TRBV10-3,TRBJ1-1,-,TGTGCCATCAGACTAGATGCGGGGACTGAAGCTTTCTTT,CAIRLDAGTEAFF
-,TRBV28,TRBJ1-2,-,TGTGCCAGCAGTTGGGGGGGCGGGGACGCCTACACCTTC,CASSWGGGDAYTF
-,TRBV6-5,TRBJ2-7,-,TGTGCCAGCGGGCTAGCGCCGAGCTCCTACGAGCAGTACTTC,CASGLAPSSYEQYF
TRBD2,TRBV27,TRBJ2-7,-,TGTGCCAGCAGTCCCCTAGCGGGGGTTAGCTACGAGCAGTACTTC,CASSPLAGVSYEQYF
-,TRBV7-3,TRBJ2-1,-,TGTGCCAGCAGCTTAACTAGCGGGTTTTTGGGGGGCGAGCAGTTCTTC,CASSLTSGFLGGEQFF
TRBD1,TRBV4-3,TRBJ1-2,-,TGCGCCAGCAGCCACTTGGGACAGGGGGCCGCAGCTAACTATGGCTACACCTTC,CASSHLGQGAAANYGYTF
-,TRBV7-9,TRBJ2-7,-,TGTGCCAGCGCCCAGGACAGTTTCATTCCCGAGCAGTACTTC,CASAQDSFIPEQYF
TRBD1,TRBV9,TRBJ2-7,-,TGTGCCAGCAGCCATTCCGACAGGGGCGAGCAGTACTTC,CASSHSDRGEQYF
-,TRBV19,TRBJ2-7,-,TGTGCCAGTTCGTTTCCGGACAGCTACGAGCAGTACTTC,CASSFPDSYEQYF
-,TRBV7-6,TRBJ2-3,few,TGTGCCAGCAGCTTAACGGTGGATACGCAGTATTTT,CASSLTVDTQYF
TRBD2,TRBV18,TRBJ2-5,-,TGTGCCAGCAGTAAAATACGCGGGAGAGAGACCCAGTACTTC,CASSKIRGRETQYF
-,TRBV27,TRBJ2-7,-,TGTGCCAGCAGTTTAAGGCAGGGACACTACGAGCAGTACTTC,CASSLRQGHYEQYF
-,TRBV2,TRBJ1-2,once,TGTGCCAGCAAGGATGGGCCTAACTATGGCTACACCTTC,CASKDGPNYGYTF
-,TRBV4-1,TRBJ1-2,-,TGCGCCAGCAGCCAGACAGCCAGCTATGGCTACACCTTC,CASSQTASYGYTF
TRBD2,TRBV4-1,TRBJ2-2,-,TGCGCCAGCAGCCACACGGGAGGGGACACCGGGGAGCTGTTTTTT,CASSHTGGDTGELFF
-,TRBV2,TRBJ2-7,-,TGTGCCAGCAGGTGGGACACAACCTCCTACGAGCAGTACTTC,CASRWDTTSYEQYF
-,TRBV4-1,TRBJ1-3,-,TGCGCCAGCAGCCAAAGACAGCTCTCTGGAAACACCATATATTTT,CASSQRQLSGNTIYF